This T cell receptor beta chain was recovered during a study of T cell responses to AZD1222 COVID-19 vaccine listed by TCRdb under 2021. Regarding the research as a whole: A total of 233 trial participants underwent TCR sequencing, of whom 207 received two doses of AZD1222 and around 26 received two doses of the MenACWY control vaccine. Trial participants were enrolled into age subgroups of 18-55, 56-69 and 70-plus years, which contained around 140, 26 and 57 TCR-sequenced participants, respectively. Broader findings and caveats from the paper: The 56-69-year group was small, and its depth increase did not reach significance, likely because of low power. Most participants were white British and females outnumbered males, and the authors suggested that clonal diversity may have been underestimated. The vaccine-associated CD4 TCRs covered the entire spike protein, and the dominant responses fell in regions 160-218 and 743-854. Because no samples from the day 14 peak response were available, repertoires could be characterized only after the peak T cell response. Spike-specific TCR breadth and depth rose significantly after two AZD1222 doses compared with day 0 and with MenACWY recipients. Conclusions about previously exposed vaccinees are limited, since just six or seven AZD1222 recipients were seropositive for SARS-CoV-2 at baseline. Reportedly, almost half of the unique spike-specific TCRs recognized epitopes lying outside the regions that are mutated in the B.1.351 and B.1.1.7 variants.

The CDR3 regions of human TCRbeta chains were subjected to immunosequencing. The original pipeline was this. TCRs in the repertoires were compared against a reference library of SARS-CoV-2-specific TCRs that had been generated with the MIRA antigen-specificity platform. Breadth was defined as the fraction of unique TCRs that were SARS-CoV-2-associated, and depth was defined as the fraction of total T cells that were SARS-CoV-2-associated. Using the MIRA data, every spike-specific TCR was mapped to the spike region that the TCR reacted to and assigned to either a CD4 or a CD8 class. Log10-transformed breadth and depth values were compared by one-way ANOVA with Sidak's multiple comparisons tests. TCRdb mirrors the immuneACCESS table, restricted to in-frame sequences. Some clones are absent from its copies; in checked studies, under half trace to an unresolved V gene, and the reason for the others is unknown. V and J calls plus clone size are reproduced from that table; the DNA served to infer D and trimming. In all, the sample holds 75,000 to 90,000 clones, and about 92% of those were seen once. The ten largest clones add up to roughly 5% of the sample.

Per the publication, the time point label means: about 28 days (+/-7) after the second vaccine dose. Because spike-specific TCR depth and breadth did not differ between the two schedules, AZD1222 recipients who got a second dose at roughly 4 weeks were pooled with those who got a second dose at roughly 12 weeks. The vaccinee samples were drawn from two UK trials, COV001 and COV002, one of which was a single-blind randomized controlled phase 2/3 trial testing AZD1222 (ChAdOx1 nCoV-19) in healthy adults. For TCRbeta chain sequencing, PBMC samples were collected from trial participants at day 0 and at day 28 after the second dose. This clone was recorded at least ten times. Its recognized antigen is unknown. No base qualities exist here, and no much larger clone lies one base off it. V is trimmed back by 6 bases and J by 3 bases, and the junction contains 16 bases that no gene match accounts for. Including the terminal cysteine and phenylalanine, the CDR3 comprises 17 residues. The DNA shown is the 51-base CDR3, in frame from base 1. The germline V gene (reference sequence) sets CDR1 to MNHEY and CDR2 to SMNVEV.

The V gene is TRBV27 and the J gene is TRBJ2-5; a stretch of 7 junction bases matches TRBD2. The material was peripheral blood, obtained 28 days after the second AZD1222 dose. The TCR was taken from an adult who received the AZD1222 COVID-19 vaccine. The nucleotide sequence reads TGTGCCAGCAGCCAAACCAGTCGGGGGGTAGGGGAAGAGACCCAGTACTTC. Translation gives CASSQTSRGVGEETQYF.